This T cell receptor (beta chain) is drawn from a study of T cell changes during pregnancy in multiple sclerosis. J gave up 6 bases and V 4 bases, and 18 bases lay outside the gene matches. This CDR3 spans 19 amino acids. Per the germline V gene, CDR1 is SGHRS and CDR2 is YFSETQ. Only in-frame clones appear in the TCRdb table, and some are missing; sequencing was by immunoSEQ multiplex PCR. The table includes under 65,000 clones, 85% to 95% detected once. The genes are TRBV5-1 and TRBJ2-2; 10 nucleotides align to TRBD2. Sequences were derived from CD8+ T cells from peripheral blood mononuclear cells, sampled in the third trimester of pregnancy. This TCR came from a female donor with multiple sclerosis, enrolled in a pregnancy study. CDR3 coding DNA: TGCGCCAGCAGCACCACCGAAGGGACAGCGGGAGGGCCACCCGGGGAGCTGTTTTTT. Its protein is CASSTTEGTAGGPPGELFF.